Below, 26 T cell receptor beta chains from the same sample are listed, as sequenced in a study of shared clonotypes between healthy human individuals. The assay was immunoSEQ multiplex PCR, and TCRdb's table has in-frame clones only and misses some. The sample has roughly 720,000 clones, around 91% seen once. The material sequenced was memory CD8+ T cells from PBMCs. Subset specified: CD45RO+ cells pooled with CCR7-negative TemRA cells. The receptors were gathered from a man aged 18 to 29 in good health. Some clones in this sample may be carry-over from other donors' samples.

The chain uses TRBV27 and TRBJ2-7; TRBD2 is a possible D gene (6 bases). The germline CDR1 and CDR2 sequences are MNHEY and SMNVEV (reference sequence). The CDR3 totals 14 residues. Trimming shortened V by 5 bases and J by 2 bases, and 13 bases separated the two germline ends. The CDR3 spells CASSPAGRPYEQYF. The CDR3 DNA follows: TGTGCCAGCAGTCCGGCGGGAAGACCCTACGAGCAGTACTTC.

The rearrangement links TRBV6-5 to TRBJ1-1; D remains unclear. Trimming removed 2 bases from V and 1 base from J, with 8 bases in between. The CDR3 length is 14 residues. CDR1 is MNHEY and CDR2 is SVGAGI in the germline V gene. CDR3 nucleotides: TGTGCCAGCAGTTACAATCAGGAGAACACTGAAGCTTTCTTT. Its translation: CASSYNQENTEAFF.

This clone was seen just once. This sequence joins TRBV20-1 and TRBJ2-1, with D unclear. The CDR3 totals 11 residues. The germline CDR1 and CDR2 sequences are DFQATT and SNEGSKA (reference sequence). V was clipped by 5 bases and J by 10 bases, with 12 bases between them. CDR3: CSAGPLREQFF. CDR3 nucleotide sequence: TGCAGTGCTGGTCCTCTGCGAGAGCAGTTCTTC.

A word on this clone: At the DNA level, this CDR3 is encoded by other sequences in the same sample as well. This chain links TRBV27 with TRBJ2-7; TRBD1 is a possible D gene (5 bases). The CDR3 consists of 13 residues. V was trimmed by 3 bases and J by 6 bases, leaving 12 bases between them. The germline gives CDR1 MNHEY, CDR2 SMNVEV (reference sequence). The CDR3 DNA reads as TGTGCCAGCAGTTTTAGGGGTTCCGGCGAGCAGTACTTC. As protein: CASSFRGSGEQYF.

The J gene is TRBJ2-2, the V gene TRBV4-2; a weak D match, TRBD2 (7 bases). Trimming removed 1 base at V and 3 bases at J, with 15 bases between. Germline V gene data show CDR1 as LGHNA and CDR2 as YNFKEQ. The CDR3 length is 17 residues. CDR3 residues: CASSQAIGGRDTGELFF. The DNA for the CDR3 is TGTGCCAGCAGCCAAGCTATCGGGGGGCGGGACACCGGGGAGCTGTTTTTT.

The chain uses TRBV25-1 and TRBJ2-7; D might be TRBD2 (7 bases). The CDR3 extends over 16 amino acids. From germline, CDR1 is MGHDK and CDR2 SYGVNS. V lost 3 bases and J 3 bases, leaving 18 bases between the germline ends. CDR3: CASSDSRGLLLYEQYF. Written as DNA, the CDR3 is TGTGCCAGCAGTGATTCGCGGGGGCTCTTACTCTACGAGCAGTACTTC.

The rearrangement joins TRBV19 to TRBJ1-1; a weak D match, TRBD1 (5 bases). Trimming removed 0 bases from V and 7 bases from J, with 12 bases in between. This CDR3 has 14 amino acids. Germline V gives CDR1 LNHDA, CDR2 SQIVND (reference sequence). CDR3 bases: TGTGCCAGTAGTATAGATCAGGCAGGGTTTGAAGCTTTCTTT. Translation: CASSIDQAGFEAFF.

The chain is built from TRBV28 and TRBJ2-3, with 7 nucleotides matching TRBD1. This CDR3 is built from 14 residues. CDR1 and CDR2 (germline): MDHEN, SYDVKM. After removal of 3 bases from V and 3 bases from J, the junction contained 3 bases not matched to a gene. CDR3 protein: CASSFEQGTDTQYF. The CDR3 DNA follows: TGTGCCAGCAGTTTCGAACAGGGGACAGATACGCAGTATTTT.

Worth noting for this clone: Distinct nucleotide sequences in the sample also encode this CDR3. The chain carries TRBV9 and TRBJ2-7; TRBD1 aligns across 9 bases. V shed 3 bases and J 2 bases; nucleotides not matched to a gene: 3. The CDR3 is made up of 14 amino acids. Germline V gene data show CDR1 as SGDLS and CDR2 as YYNGEE. CDR3 in DNA: TGTGCCAGCAGCGCCGGGACAGGGCCCTACGAGCAGTACTTC. It translates to CASSAGTGPYEQYF.

The rearrangement links TRBV4-3 to TRBJ1-2; D call uncertain. The CDR3 totals 14 residues. CDR1 is LGHNA, CDR2 YSLEER, per germline. V gave up 0 bases and J gave up 6 bases, with 11 bases separating them. The DNA of the CDR3 is TGCGCCAGCAGCCAAGATACCTGGGTCCATGGCTACACCTTC. This translates into CASSQDTWVHGYTF.

This chain links TRBV9 with TRBJ2-7, with 7 bases fitting TRBD2. This CDR3 is built from 14 residues. The V gene end was trimmed by 4 bases and the J gene end by 2 bases; junction bases not matched to a gene: 6. Germline V gives CDR1 SGDLS, CDR2 YYNGEE. CDR3 coding DNA: TGTGCCAGCAGCCCCGGGGCGGGGGCCTACGAGCAGTACTTC. Translated: CASSPGAGAYEQYF.

The J gene is TRBJ2-2, the V gene TRBV7-3; 7 nucleotides match TRBD1. The CDR3 runs 15 residues. The germline V gene has CDR1 SGHTA and CDR2 FQGTGA. The ends lost 6 bases at V and 5 bases at J; junction bases unmatched: 9. CDR3 in DNA: TGTGCCAGCAGGTCCGGGACAGATACAACCGGGGAGCTGTTTTTT. Residues: CASRSGTDTTGELFF.

Remarks on this clone: The identical CDR3 is also encoded by other nucleotide sequences in the sample. The chain has TRBV19 and TRBJ1-1; a weak D match, TRBD1 (5 bases). Per germline, CDR1 LNHDA and CDR2 SQIVND (reference sequence). Trimming removed 3 bases at V and 1 base at J, with 6 bases between. The CDR3 contains 13 residues. The CDR3 DNA reads TGTGCCAGTAGTATTACAGGGAACACTGAAGCTTTCTTT. This gives the protein CASSITGNTEAFF.

The chain is built from TRBV27 and TRBJ2-3, with 9 bases fitting TRBD1. The CDR3 is 15 residues long. With V trimmed by 6 bases and J by 4 bases, 8 bases remained unmatched. Germline values: CDR1 MNHEY, CDR2 SMNVEV (reference sequence). The CDR3 nucleotides are TGTGCCAGCAGCGTAGGGACAGGGAGGCCAGATACGCAGTATTTT. This sequence encodes CASSVGTGRPDTQYF.

The J gene is TRBJ1-4, the V gene TRBV27; the match to TRBD1 covers 8 bases. Germline CDR1 and CDR2: MNHEY and SMNVEV (reference sequence). Trimming at V came to 8 bases and at J to 3 bases, leaving 11 bases not matched to a gene. CDR3 length: 16 amino acids. The CDR3, as DNA: TGTGCCAGCGGTGACAGGGGATCCTGGCCTAATGAAAAACTGTTTTTT. This gives the protein CASGDRGSWPNEKLFF. Drawing the rest from reference TRBV27 and TRBJ1-4, the complete variable domain is EAQVTQNPRYLITVTGKKLTVTCSQNMNHEYMSWYRQDPGLGLRQIYYSMNVEVTDKGDVPEGYKVSRKEKRNFPLILESPSPNQTSLYFCASGDRGSWPNEKLFFGSGTQLSVL.

This chain uses TRBV7-9 with TRBJ2-1; 12 bases align to TRBD2. The V gene's germline CDR1 is SEHNR and CDR2 FQNEAQ (reference sequence). The V gene end was trimmed by 5 bases and the J gene end by 6 bases; junction bases not matched to a gene: 8. This CDR3 has 16 residues. CDR3 region: CASSPKTSGSLNEQFF. Here the CDR3 DNA reads TGTGCCAGCAGCCCAAAGACTAGCGGGAGTCTCAATGAGCAGTTCTTC.

The chain links TRBV28 to TRBJ2-6; D ambiguous. V was trimmed by 7 bases and J by 0 bases, leaving 7 bases between them. This CDR3 spans 14 amino acids. CDR1 and CDR2 (germline): MDHEN, SYDVKM. CDR3 sequence: CASIRDSGANVLTF. CDR3 coding DNA: TGTGCCAGCATAAGGGACTCTGGGGCCAACGTCCTGACTTTC.

The chain couples TRBV11-3 to TRBJ2-1, with TRBD2 identical over 7 bases. J was trimmed by 7 bases and V by 1 base; bases with no gene match: 13. Germline V CDR1 and CDR2: SGHNT, YENEEA. The CDR3 covers 17 residues. Here the CDR3 reads CASSLVPPGEGLNEQFF. In nucleotides, the CDR3 is TGTGCCAGCAGCTTAGTGCCCCCTGGGGAGGGATTGAATGAGCAGTTCTTC.

The chain links TRBV5-4 to TRBJ2-3; D is perhaps TRBD1 (5 bases). The CDR3 covers 16 residues. V shed 4 bases and J shed 3 bases, with 18 bases lying between them. Germline V lookup: CDR1 SGHNT, CDR2 YYREEE (reference sequence). The CDR3 nucleotides read TGTGCCAGCAGCACCCGACAGAGGTTTTGGACAGATACGCAGTATTTT. It specifies CASSTRQRFWTDTQYF.

This chain uses TRBV28 with TRBJ1-2; D might be TRBD1 (6 bases). Trimming removed 5 bases from V and 0 bases from J, with 19 bases in between. Per germline, CDR1 MDHEN and CDR2 SYDVKM. The CDR3 totals 17 residues. CDR3 loop: CASSPLGGTFANYGYTF. The CDR3 coding sequence is TGTGCCAGCAGTCCTTTGGGGGGGACATTTGCTAACTATGGCTACACCTTC.

The V gene is TRBV4-3, the J gene TRBJ2-5, with TRBD2 matching 7 bases. The J call may be faulty, since TRBJ2-7 better matches the DNA end. The CDR3 consists of 15 residues. From germline, CDR1 is LGHNA and CDR2 YSLEER. CDR3 sequence: CASSQDQLAWAEQYF. The CDR3 DNA reads TGCGCCAGCAGCCAAGATCAACTAGCGTGGGCCGAGCAGTACTTC.

The CDR3 DNA reads TGTGCCAGCAGTTACCTAGCAGGGGACACTGAAGCTTTCTTT. This translates into CASSYLAGDTEAFF. This chain connects TRBV6-5 to TRBJ1-1, with D possibly matching TRBD1 (6 bases). V lost 2 bases to trimming and J lost 3 bases, with 10 bases between them. The CDR3 extends over 14 amino acids. Germline V lookup: CDR1 MNHEY, CDR2 SVGAGI.

The chain links TRBV5-6 to TRBJ2-5; 8 nucleotides align to TRBD2. The V segment lost 0 bases and the J segment 0 bases; nucleotides outside the gene matches: 7. The CDR3 consists of 17 residues. Germline CDR1 SGHDT, CDR2 YYEEEE. The CDR3 bases are TGTGCCAGCAGCTTGGCCGATAGCGGGATGTACCAAGAGACCCAGTACTTC. Translating gives CASSLADSGMYQETQYF.

The count of this clone is one. The V gene is TRBV2, the J gene TRBJ2-7, with 8 bases aligning to TRBD1. J lost 4 bases, V lost 2 bases, and 10 bases had no gene match. The CDR3 covers 16 residues. Germline V CDR1 and CDR2: SNHLY, FYNNEI. CDR3 in amino acids: CASSEWGPGGGYEQYF. CDR3 nucleotides: TGTGCCAGCAGTGAATGGGGGCCAGGGGGCGGGTACGAGCAGTACTTC.

The CDR3 protein is CASSLVSPRQALSNNEQFF. The CDR3 DNA reads TGCGCCAGCAGCTTGGTTTCCCCCAGACAGGCACTATCTAACAATGAGCAGTTCTTC. This chain connects TRBV5-1 to TRBJ2-1; a weak D match, TRBD1 (6 bases). CDR3 length: 19 residues. The V gene's germline CDR1 is SGHRS and CDR2 YFSETQ. With 0 bases removed from V and 5 bases from J, the gap between germline ends came to 24 bases.

This clone was seen only once. The chain uses TRBV6-4 and TRBJ1-6; 8 bases are shared with TRBD1. The CDR3 consists of 15 residues. Germline CDR1 reads MRHNA; CDR2 reads SNTAGT. The junction had 6 bases not matched to a gene; V was cut back by 5 bases and J by 6 bases. The CDR3 loop is CASSSGGAGNSPLHF. CDR3 nucleotide sequence: TGTGCCAGCAGTTCAGGGGGCGCGGGTAATTCACCCCTCCACTTT.